These 20 T cell receptor beta chains share one sample of origin, sequenced in a study of T cell responses to AZD1222 COVID-19 vaccine. Some clones are missing from TCRdb's copy, which holds only in-frame ones; the method was immunoSEQ multiplex PCR. The sample records under 150,000 clones, around nine tenths being singletons. The source was peripheral blood, collected on day 0 of AZD1222 vaccination. The receptors shown here come from an adult in good health.

The CDR3 DNA sequence: TGTGCCAGCTCACCAACAGTACTCTACGAGCAGTACTTC. This encodes CASSPTVLYEQYF. The chain combines TRBV18 with TRBJ2-7; D is ambiguous. The germline V gene has CDR1 KGHSH and CDR2 LQKENI. Trimming removed 2 bases from V and 3 bases from J, with 8 bases in between. This CDR3 region has 13 residues.

The V call is TRBV6-1, the J call TRBJ2-7, with D perhaps TRBD1 or TRBD2 (6 bases each). Germline assignment: CDR1 MNHNS and CDR2 SASEGT. This CDR3 is 15 amino acids long. Trimming stripped 3 bases from V and 1 base from J, with 13 bases between. The CDR3 DNA reads as TGTGCCAGCAGTGATAGAAGGGGGGTTTCCTACGAGCAGTACTTC. It is translated as CASSDRRGVSYEQYF.

The chain couples TRBV30 to TRBJ1-6; no clear D gene. Germline V gene data show CDR1 as GTSNPN and CDR2 as SVGIG (reference sequence). Trimming removed 4 bases at V and 7 bases at J, with 11 bases between. The length of the CDR3 is 13 residues. CDR3: CAWTLLGNSPLHF. The CDR3 region has the DNA TGTGCCTGGACCCTCCTGGGCAATTCACCCCTCCACTTT.

In its sample, this clone was seen a few times. V is TRBV4-1 and J is TRBJ1-6; no definite D call. The V and J ends lost 6 bases and 2 bases respectively, with 11 bases between them. Germline V lookup: CDR1 MGHRA, CDR2 YSYEKL. The CDR3 has 15 amino acids. This CDR3 reads CASRQPGAYNSPLHF. CDR3 DNA sequence: TGCGCCAGCAGACAACCGGGCGCCTATAATTCACCCCTCCACTTT.

This clone was counted a single time. The chain employs TRBV2 and TRBJ1-5; D is perhaps TRBD1 (6 bases). In germline, CDR1 is SNHLY, CDR2 FYNNEI. Trimming removed 4 bases at V and 1 base at J, with 11 bases between. The CDR3 spans 15 residues. The chain's CDR3 is CASSGQDRSNQPQHF. Here the CDR3 DNA reads TGTGCCAGCAGTGGACAGGACCGAAGCAATCAGCCCCAGCATTTT. The full variable domain, its missing parts supplied by reference TRBV2 and TRBJ1-5, is EPEVTQTPSHQVTQMGQEVILRCVPISNHLYFYWYRQILGQKVEFLVSFYNNEISEKSEIFDDQFSVERPDGSNFTLKIRSTKLEDSAMYFCASSGQDRSNQPQHFGDGTRLSIL.

The chain carries TRBV7-8 and TRBJ2-1; the D is unclear. The V end lost 6 bases, the J end lost 7 bases, and 16 bases lay between the germline ends. The CDR3 contains 14 residues. Germline V gene sequence: CDR1 SGHVS, CDR2 FQNEAQ. This chain's CDR3 is CASRWLSNGNEQFF. CDR3 sequence (DNA): TGTGCCAGCAGATGGCTGTCTAACGGTAATGAGCAGTTCTTC.

The rearrangement links TRBV6-4 to TRBJ2-7; 12 bases fit TRBD2. J gave up 2 bases and V 5 bases, and 1 base lay outside the gene matches. The CDR3 consists of 14 residues. Germline-derived CDR1 and CDR2 are MRHNA and SNTAGT. In DNA form, the CDR3 reads TGTGCCAGCAGTCGACTAGCGGGGGCCTACGAGCAGTACTTC. This sequence encodes CASSRLAGAYEQYF.

V usage is TRBV11-2 and J usage is TRBJ1-5, with D possibly matching TRBD1 (6 bases). The CDR3 is 14 residues long. Looked up from germline, CDR1 is SGHAT and CDR2 is FQNNGV. Trimming pared 5 bases from V and 7 bases from J, leaving 15 bases between. The CDR3 loop reads CASSQQGTGQPQHF. CDR3 coding DNA: TGTGCCAGCAGCCAACAGGGTACGGGGCAGCCCCAGCATTTT.

CDR3 sequence reads: CASSPSGSNTGELFF. Written as DNA, the CDR3 is TGTGCCAGCAGTCCTAGCGGGTCGAACACCGGGGAGCTGTTTTTT. The chain uses TRBV7-2 and TRBJ2-2; 8 bases fit TRBD2. CDR1 is SGHTA, CDR2 FQGNSA, per germline. The CDR3 sequence is 15 residues long. Trimming at V came to 6 bases and at J to 0 bases, leaving 3 bases not matched to a gene.

The chain recombines TRBV11-3 with TRBJ1-1; D not certain. Germline V CDR1 and CDR2: SGHNT, YENEEA. V was shortened by 0 bases and J by 2 bases, with 4 bases between the two germline ends. The CDR3 contains 13 residues. CDR3: CASSLDRNTEAFF. CDR3 nucleotides: TGTGCCAGCAGCTTAGACAGAAACACTGAAGCTTTCTTT.

The chain links TRBV24-1 to TRBJ1-5; D unclear. Germline V gives CDR1 KGHDR, CDR2 SFDVKD. The CDR3 has 16 amino acids. Deletions cut 4 bases from V and 4 bases from J, with 16 bases between. The CDR3 DNA reads as TGTGCCACCAGTGACCCCACTAGTGAATGGAATCAGCCCCAGCATTTT. This translates into CATSDPTSEWNQPQHF.

This clone appeared a few times. This chain joins TRBV12-3 or TRBV12-4 and TRBJ1-2, with unresolved D. The CDR3 spans 12 residues. V lost 8 bases, J lost 4 bases, and 11 bases lay in between. CDR3 region: CASHDGPYGYTF. DNA for the CDR3: TGTGCCAGCCATGACGGGCCCTATGGCTACACCTTC.

This chain uses TRBV4-3 with TRBJ2-1, with TRBD2 matching over 9 bases. CDR1 is LGHNA and CDR2 is YSLEER in the germline V gene. The V and J ends lost 0 bases and 2 bases, in that order; junction bases with no gene match: 5. CDR3 length equals 17 residues. The CDR3 loop is CASSQDRVAGAYNEQFF. The CDR3 DNA is TGCGCCAGCAGCCAAGATCGTGTAGCGGGGGCCTACAATGAGCAGTTCTTC.

This clone was counted once. V and J are TRBV7-2 and TRBJ1-5, with 8 nucleotides matching TRBD1. The germline V gene has CDR1 SGHTA and CDR2 FQGNSA. The V segment lost 0 bases and the J segment 0 bases; nucleotides outside the gene matches: 16. The CDR3 has 21 residues. The CDR3 coding sequence is TGTGCCAGCAGCTTAGCAGGGCCCAGACAGGGGCGGCTTTATAGCAATCAGCCCCAGCATTTT. It encodes CASSLAGPRQGRLYSNQPQHF.

This chain uses TRBV7-6 with TRBJ2-2; D uncertain. V was trimmed by 2 bases and J by 0 bases, leaving 7 bases between them. The CDR3 consists of 15 residues. Germline V gives CDR1 SGHVS, CDR2 FNYEAQ. The chain's CDR3 is CASSLSRANTGELFF. The CDR3 coding sequence is TGTGCCAGCAGCTTAAGCCGCGCGAACACCGGGGAGCTGTTTTTT.

This clone was detected ten times or more. CDR3 in amino acids: CASSHFESKGAGEQYF. The CDR3 nucleotides read TGCGCCAGCAGCCACTTCGAAAGCAAGGGGGCGGGCGAGCAGTACTTC. This rearrangement joins TRBV4-1 to TRBJ2-7, with 7 bases that match TRBD1. Per the germline V gene, CDR1 is MGHRA and CDR2 is YSYEKL. The CDR3 has 16 amino acids. The junction had 14 bases not matched to a gene; V was cut back by 3 bases and J by 6 bases.

J is TRBJ1-2 and V is TRBV29-1, with D hard to call. The CDR3 sequence is 12 residues long. CDR1 and CDR2 from the germline V gene are SQVTM and ANQGSEA. Trimming cost V 4 bases and J 8 bases, with 14 bases left between them. DNA of the CDR3: TGCAGCGTTGCCGTGGGCCTGAAGGGCTACACCTTC. Translating gives CSVAVGLKGYTF.

CDR3 coding DNA: TGCGCCAGCAGAACCCTGAGGCTGCCGAAAGAGACCCAGTACTTC. Translation: CASRTLRLPKETQYF. V gene TRBV23-1 combines with J gene TRBJ2-5; D ambiguous. TRBV23-1 is assigned to the ORF class and has an uncertain function. The CDR3 extends over 15 amino acids. The V gene lost 6 bases and the J gene lost 3 bases, with 17 bases spanning the gap.

The chain joins TRBV27 to TRBJ1-5; possibly TRBD1 for D (5 bases). The CDR3 covers 17 residues. V lost 2 bases and J lost 6, with 20 bases in between. CDR1 is MNHEY, CDR2 SMNVEV, per germline (reference sequence). CDR3 protein: CASSLIKRAGLIQPQHF. DNA of the CDR3: TGTGCCAGCAGTTTAATAAAGAGGGCAGGGTTAATTCAGCCCCAGCATTTT.

This rearrangement joins TRBV2 to TRBJ1-2; D is uncertain. V was cut by 4 bases and J by 8 bases, with 11 bases left in between. From germline, CDR1 is SNHLY and CDR2 FYNNEI. This CDR3 spans 12 amino acids. The CDR3 here is CASSARIRGYTF. The DNA for the CDR3 is TGTGCCAGCAGTGCCAGGATCCGAGGCTACACCTTC.